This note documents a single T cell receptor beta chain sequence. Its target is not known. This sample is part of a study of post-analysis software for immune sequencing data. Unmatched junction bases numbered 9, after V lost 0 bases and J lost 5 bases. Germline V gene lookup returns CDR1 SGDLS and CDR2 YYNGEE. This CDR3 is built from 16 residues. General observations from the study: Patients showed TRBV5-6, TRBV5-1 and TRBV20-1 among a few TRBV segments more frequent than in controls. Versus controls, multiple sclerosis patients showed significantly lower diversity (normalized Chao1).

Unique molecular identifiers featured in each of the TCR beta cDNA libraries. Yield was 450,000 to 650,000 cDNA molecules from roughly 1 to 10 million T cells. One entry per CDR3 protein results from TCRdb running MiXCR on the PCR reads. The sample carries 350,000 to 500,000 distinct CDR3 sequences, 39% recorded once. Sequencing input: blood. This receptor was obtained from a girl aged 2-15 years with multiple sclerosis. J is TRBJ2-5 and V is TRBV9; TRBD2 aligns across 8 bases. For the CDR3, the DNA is TGTGCCAGCAGCGTAGGACTAGGAAGCGGGGGTGAGACCCAGTACTTC. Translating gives CASSVGLGSGGETQYF.